This T cell receptor beta chain is from a study of PD-1 blockade in mismatch repair-deficient tumors. For the study at large: Enrolled about 2013-2016, patients had progressing, pretreated mismatch repair-deficient cancers of about a dozen types.

V lost 5 bases, J lost 9 bases, and 7 bases lay in between. The length of the CDR3 is 11 residues. CDR1 and CDR2 from the germline V gene are SGHAT and FQDESV (reference sequence). The table came from immunoSEQ multiplex PCR; TCRdb's copy has only in-frame clones and leaves some out. Among under 50,000 clones listed, more than 75% were seen once. Study-level points and caveats: Tumor-resident clones, often absent from pretreatment blood, expanded after pembrolizumab and then contracted.

Notes on this clone: What it recognizes is unknown.

Source: peripheral blood, taken 4 weeks after starting pembrolizumab. The receptor's source is an adult with mismatch repair-deficient cancer. V is TRBV11-1 and J is TRBJ2-2; D is unclear. CDR3 region: CASSPIRELFF. CDR3 DNA: TGTGCCAGCAGCCCAATCCGGGAGCTGTTTTTT.